These 7 T cell receptor beta chains were sequenced from one sample in a study of blood T cell repertoires in COVID-19. This table comes from immunoSEQ multiplex PCR, and its TCRdb copy is limited to in-frame clones, with some not included. The table has about 240,000 clones, over 80% seen once; the top ten hold 5.5% to 7.5%. The sequenced sample was peripheral blood. The source of these receptors is a woman aged 55-69 years with active or convalescent COVID-19.

The CDR3 bases are TGTGCCAGCAGTCTGGGGGGGACAGATACGCAGTATTTT. Its translation: CASSLGGTDTQYF. This sequence joins TRBV28 and TRBJ2-3; TRBD2 matches 7 bases. Germline V gene lookup returns CDR1 MDHEN and CDR2 SYDVKM. J was trimmed by 3 bases and V by 5 bases; bases with no gene match: 2. This CDR3 contains 13 residues.

The chain couples TRBV19 to TRBJ2-2, with 9 positions matching TRBD2. The germline V gene has CDR1 LNHDA and CDR2 SQIVND (reference sequence). The CDR3 spans 15 residues. Unmatched junction bases numbered 5, after V lost 3 bases and J lost 6 bases. The CDR3 sequence: CASSIRLAGPGELFF. CDR3 in DNA: TGTGCCAGTAGTATCCGGCTAGCGGGACCCGGGGAGCTGTTTTTT.

The genes are TRBV7-8 and TRBJ2-2; D is possibly TRBD2 (6 bases). Germline lookup yields CDR1 SGHVS and CDR2 FQNEAQ. The germline V and J ends were trimmed by 5 bases and 3 bases, with 10 bases remaining between them. This CDR3 contains 14 residues. CDR3 nucleotides: TGTGCCAGCAGCGCAGCGGGTTACACCGGGGAGCTGTTTTTT. Translating gives CASSAAGYTGELFF.

This clone was observed a single time. The V and J genes are TRBV19 and TRBJ2-6; no clear D gene. With 3 bases removed from V and 0 bases from J, the gap between germline ends came to 6 bases. The CDR3 loop spans 15 amino acids. CDR1 is LNHDA and CDR2 is SQIVND in the germline V gene (reference sequence). CDR3 sequence reads: CASSIPLSGANVLTF. In DNA, the CDR3 is TGTGCCAGTAGTATTCCCCTCTCTGGGGCCAACGTCCTGACTTTC.

The chain carries TRBV9 and TRBJ2-1, with 9 bases matching TRBD1. Germline trimming cut 4 bases from V and 7 bases from J; bases unmatched to any gene: 9. Germline CDR1 and CDR2: SGDLS and YYNGEE. The CDR3 length is 15 residues. CDR3: CASSPRDRAGNEQFF. CDR3 bases: TGTGCCAGCAGCCCCAGGGACAGGGCTGGGAATGAGCAGTTCTTC.

The V and J genes are TRBV30 and TRBJ2-2; 9 bases fit TRBD1. CDR3 length: 15 amino acids. Germline loops: CDR1 GTSNPN, CDR2 SVGIG (reference sequence). After removal of 1 base from V and 5 bases from J, the junction contained 5 bases not matched to a gene. This chain's CDR3 is CAWSGTGVRTGELFF. CDR3 bases: TGTGCCTGGAGTGGGACAGGGGTGCGGACCGGGGAGCTGTTTTTT.

J is TRBJ2-7 and V is TRBV7-9; D is possibly TRBD1 (5 bases). V dropped 4 bases and J dropped 6 bases, with 10 bases sitting between them. Per the germline V gene, CDR1 is SEHNR and CDR2 is FQNEAQ (reference sequence). CDR3 length: 12 amino acids. The CDR3 region has the DNA TGTGCCAGCAGCTATTCAGGGCGCGAGCAGTACGTC. Encoded protein: CASSYSGREQYV.